This T cell receptor beta chain was profiled in a study of blood T cells in healthy people across ages. Together with a sample-barcoded 5' primer, a J-beta primer mix was included in a second PCR lasting about 6 to 11 cycles. A 12-random-nucleotide template-switch adaptor tagged each cDNA molecule. TCRdb reprocessed the 5' RACE reads via MiXCR and lists one record per CDR3 protein. The sample consists of approximately 2,000,000 distinct CDR3 sequences, roughly 43% of them appearing once. The CDR3 sequence is 14 residues long. V lost 6 bases and J lost 7; bases outside the gene matches: 7. This chain uses TRBV12-3 or TRBV12-4 with TRBJ1-5; 9 bases fit TRBD1. This receptor was taken from a human donor in good health. Material for sequencing was blood. The CDR3 spells CASSQDRGRQPQHF. In DNA form, the CDR3 reads TGTGCCAGCAGCCAGGACAGGGGTCGGCAGCCCCAGCATTTT.